Sequencing of this T cell receptor (beta chain) was carried out in a study of PD-L1 blockade in urothelial cancer. Trimming removed 0 bases from V and 5 bases from J; junction bases left unmatched: 6. There are 15 residues in the CDR3. Germline V gene data show CDR1 as SNHLY and CDR2 as FYNNEI. Assay: immunoSEQ multiplex PCR; the TCRdb copy retains only in-frame clones and omits some. The sample contains about 38,000 clones, about 83% of which appear only once. This chain connects TRBV2 to TRBJ1-2, with 7 bases lining up with TRBD1. The source of this sequence is a man in his sixties with urothelial cancer. Sequences were derived from PBMCs, sampled around atezolizumab (anti-PD-L1) treatment. This CDR3 reads CASSEATGVSYGYTF. In nucleotides, the CDR3 is TGTGCCAGCAGTGAAGCCACAGGGGTTTCGTATGGCTACACCTTC.